This TCR beta chain appears in the sequencing data of a study of T cells in Graves' hyperthyroidism and ophthalmopathy (dated by TCRdb to about 2019). Regarding the study in general: Peripheral blood was collected at initial diagnosis, before any treatment. TCR V-J signatures able to tell the groups apart were searched for in a discovery cohort of 100 patients, of whom 40 to 45 had Graves' ophthalmopathy and about 55 had stable Graves' hyperthyroidism. Prospective prediction of ophthalmopathy was tested in an independent validation cohort of some 20 hyperthyroidism patients and some 17 patients who later progressed to ophthalmopathy. For training and testing, the 100 or so patients in the discovery cohort were randomly divided in a 7:3 ratio. In more than 5 Graves' hyperthyroidism patients, the study also compared T-cell repertoires from thyroid tissue with T-cell repertoires from blood. After sampling, hyperthyroidism patients received methimazole starting at 30 mg daily, and ophthalmopathy patients received high-dose intravenous methylprednisolone. The paper describes TCR Vbeta CDR3 sequencing of 120 to 150 peripheral blood samples, made up of 43 ophthalmopathy patients, roughly 80 hyperthyroidism patients and 17 progressor patients.

Amplification of TCR beta CDR3 regions was carried out from RNA transcripts. A first-round RT-PCR of the TCR CDR3 used the HTBI primer set with the Qiagen OneStep RT-PCR kit. The libraries were constructed in a second round of multiplex PCR and then size-selected and purified. The libraries were sequenced on an Illumina HiSeq2000 using paired-end 100 bp reads. Turning to the authors' computational methods: SOAPnuke was used to process the raw data, removing reads that contained adapters or uncalled bases, had a mean Phred below 15, or lacked an exact match to the constant primer or identifier. COPE v1.2.5 was used to merge high-quality paired reads, and clonotypes were defined as unique nucleotide sequences. MiTCR v1.1 was used to align the clonotypes against IMGT TRBV, TRBD and TRBJ reference segments. Analysis was restricted to V-J combinations with a frequency above 0.0001, which covered 98% to 99.2% of repertoires. A TCS score was defined as the ratio of F50 (clonal expansion) to E x V (chaos), with BLOSUM62-based TCRdist applied between CDR3 peptides within each V-J. Welch's t-statistics and random forest reduced around 550 V-J features to roughly 13, which were used in a naive Bayes classifier (R e1071). The public reads were quality trimmed at Q25 with fastp and then assembled into clones with MiXCR by TCRdb, keeping productive beta chains. Every entry covers one CDR3 protein and lists the most common genes and DNA from its rows. These V and J calls derive from TCRdb rather than the authors' analysis. The sample yields some 550,000 distinct CDR3 sequences; approximately 16% were counted once. The top ten clonotypes cover approximately 3.5% of the sample.

Ophthalmopathy patients had moderately to severely active disease, with a Clinical Activity Score of 3 or more, a NOSPECS grade of 4 or more, and a disease duration of less than 3 months. Exclusion was applied to patients with uncontrolled infections, other autoimmune diseases, pregnancy or lactation. Diagnoses were established on the basis of clinical symptoms, serum thyroxine and TRAb, thyroid ultrasound, and orbital computed tomography. Ficoll-Paque density gradient centrifugation was used to isolate PBMCs from 8.5 to 10 ml of fresh peripheral blood. Total RNA was extracted using Trizol reagent, and RNA quality was assessed on an Agilent 2100 Bioanalyzer. This clonotype was counted ten times or more. What antigen it recognizes has not been identified. No qualities accompany the bases; no much larger clone lies one base away. What the study reported, not specific to this receptor: Most expanded thyroid clonotypes (frequency above 0.001) were also detected in blood, suggesting blood repertoires may reflect thyroid immune responses. In validation, the model predicted progression to ophthalmopathy with over 60% sensitivity and over 72% specificity, a median of about six months before onset. Sample size was not statistically predetermined, and investigators were not blinded to group allocation. A model built on a 13 V-J signature distinguished ophthalmopathy from stable hyperthyroidism, reaching around 88% sensitivity and 81.08% specificity in cross-validation and 80%/75% in testing.

The junction carries 17 bases between V and J, which are trimmed by 5 bases and 3 bases respectively. The germline V gene (reference sequence) gives CDR1 as DFQATT and CDR2 as SNEGSKA. The CDR3 holds 14 amino acids from the cysteine to the phenylalanine. The retained sequence is limited to the CDR3, 42 bases, with the frame set at the first base. Sequencing was performed on blood. Rearrangement joined TRBV20-1 to TRBJ2-7; TRBD2 is a possible D gene, resting on 6 matching bases. The TCR comes from a woman between 35 and 50 years old with Graves' ophthalmopathy. The DNA is as follows: TGCAGTGCTTCATGGGGCACGGGAGACTACGAGCAGTACTTC. Its translation reads: CSASWGTGDYEQYF.